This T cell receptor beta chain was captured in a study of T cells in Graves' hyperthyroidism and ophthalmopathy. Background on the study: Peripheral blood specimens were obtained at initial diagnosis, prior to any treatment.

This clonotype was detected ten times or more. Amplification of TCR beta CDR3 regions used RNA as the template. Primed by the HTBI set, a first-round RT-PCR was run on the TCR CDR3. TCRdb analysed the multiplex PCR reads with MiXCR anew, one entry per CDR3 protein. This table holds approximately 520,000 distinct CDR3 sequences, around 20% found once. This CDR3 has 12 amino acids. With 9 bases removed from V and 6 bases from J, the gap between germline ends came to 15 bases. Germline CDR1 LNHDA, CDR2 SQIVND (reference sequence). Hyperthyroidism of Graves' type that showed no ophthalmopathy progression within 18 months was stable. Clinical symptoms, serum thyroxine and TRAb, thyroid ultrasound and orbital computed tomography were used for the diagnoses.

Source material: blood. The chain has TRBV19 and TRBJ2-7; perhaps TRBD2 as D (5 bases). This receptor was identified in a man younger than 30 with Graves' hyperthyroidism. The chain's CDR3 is CASATGIGEQYF. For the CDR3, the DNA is TGTGCCAGCGCGACGGGGATCGGCGAGCAGTACTTC.